Presented here are 19 T cell receptor beta chains from one specimen sequenced in a study of cytomegalovirus exposure and HLA in healthy donors. The repertoire was sequenced with immunoSEQ multiplex PCR; TCRdb's copy has only in-frame clones and lacks some. The data hold more than 110,000 clones, with roughly 86% observed a single time. What was sequenced was PBMCs. All receptors derive from a woman aged 25 to 45 in good health and CMV-seronegative.

The V call is TRBV10-3, the J call TRBJ2-3; 7 nucleotides align to TRBD1. The CDR3 totals 16 residues. From germline, CDR1 is ENHRY and CDR2 SYGVKD. With V trimmed by 6 bases and J by 6 bases, 15 bases remained unmatched. CDR3 protein: CAISIRAGGSWDTQYF. As DNA, the CDR3 is TGTGCCATCAGCATCCGGGCAGGGGGATCCTGGGATACGCAGTATTTT.

This chain uses TRBV9 with TRBJ2-1; D gene uncertain. V shed 4 bases and J shed 9 bases, with 11 bases lying between them. The CDR3 is 12 amino acids. Germline CDR1 and CDR2: SGDLS and YYNGEE. As DNA, the CDR3 is TGTGCCAGCAGCCAATACGGTAGTGAGCAGTTCTTC. Amino acid sequence: CASSQYGSEQFF.

The V and J genes are TRBV16 and TRBJ2-2, with D maybe TRBD1 (6 bases). Germline-derived CDR1 and CDR2 are KGHSY and FQNENV. V was cut by 3 bases and J by 6 bases, with 11 bases left in between. The CDR3 is 14 residues long. This chain's CDR3 is CASSQNRVAGELFF. The CDR3, as DNA: TGTGCCAGCAGCCAGAACAGGGTTGCCGGGGAGCTGTTTTTT.

This chain links TRBV6-6 with TRBJ1-2, with 7 bases identical to TRBD1. Unmatched junction bases numbered 9, after V lost 6 bases and J lost 5 bases. CDR3 length: 14 amino acids. Germline V gene sequence: CDR1 MNHNY, CDR2 SVGAGI (reference sequence). The CDR3 region has the DNA TGTGCCAGCAGCCCCCAGGGGGGAGCTTATGGCTACACCTTC. Amino acid sequence: CASSPQGGAYGYTF.

The V gene is TRBV19, the J gene TRBJ2-7, with D possibly matching TRBD2 (6 bases). CDR1 and CDR2 (germline): LNHDA, SQIVND (reference sequence). This CDR3 has 15 residues. V was trimmed by 3 bases and J by 4 bases, leaving 16 bases between them. Written as DNA, the CDR3 is TGTGCCAGTAGTATGGCGGGGAATATTCCTTACGAGCAGTACTTC. It encodes CASSMAGNIPYEQYF.

The chain is built from TRBV5-1 and TRBJ2-7; D perhaps matches TRBD1 (7 bases). Germline lookup yields CDR1 SGHRS and CDR2 YFSETQ. V was trimmed by 7 bases and J by 2 bases, leaving 13 bases between them. The CDR3 contains 13 residues. CDR3 coding DNA: TGCGCCAGCGGACTACAGGGGACCTACGAGCAGTACTTC. Translating gives CASGLQGTYEQYF.

CDR3 in amino acids: CASSVGLEGGYGYTF. The CDR3 region has the DNA TGTGCCAGCAGCGTAGGTCTGGAGGGAGGCTATGGCTACACCTTC. The V and J genes are TRBV9 and TRBJ1-2; D gene ambiguous. The V end was cut by 0 bases, the J end by 4 bases, with 13 bases between. The CDR3 extends over 15 amino acids. The V gene's germline CDR1 is SGDLS and CDR2 YYNGEE.

This chain joins TRBV27 and TRBJ2-3; TRBD2 aligns across 9 bases. J was trimmed by 4 bases and V by 3 bases; bases with no gene match: 5. The CDR3 extends over 15 amino acids. CDR1 is MNHEY and CDR2 is SMNVEV in the germline V gene (reference sequence). This chain's CDR3 is CASSFGSGGADTQYF. CDR3 DNA sequence: TGTGCCAGCAGTTTTGGTAGCGGGGGCGCAGATACGCAGTATTTT.

The V gene is TRBV2, the J gene TRBJ2-2; 8 bases are a match to TRBD1. The length of the CDR3 is 16 residues. Germline CDR1 reads SNHLY; CDR2 reads FYNNEI. The V and J ends lost 5 bases and 7 bases, in that order; junction bases with no gene match: 12. The CDR3 region is CASSKQGARQFGELFF. The CDR3 bases are TGTGCCAGCAGTAAGCAGGGGGCTCGACAGTTCGGGGAGCTGTTTTTT. The variable domain in full, completed from reference TRBV2 and TRBJ2-2, reads EPEVTQTPSHQVTQMGQEVILRCVPISNHLYFYWYRQILGQKVEFLVSFYNNEISEKSEIFDDQFSVERPDGSNFTLKIRSTKLEDSAMYFCASSKQGARQFGELFFGEGSRLTVL.

V usage is TRBV4-3 and J usage is TRBJ2-3; no clear D. V shed 5 bases and J shed 0 bases, with 18 bases lying between them. The CDR3 consists of 17 residues. Germline CDR1 and CDR2: LGHNA and YSLEER. The CDR3 region has the DNA TGCGCCAGCAGCGCTCGTCTTAGTCCACGTAGCACAGATACGCAGTATTTT. Translating it yields CASSARLSPRSTDTQYF.

V usage is TRBV2 and J usage is TRBJ1-2; D is uncertain. The CDR3 spans 14 residues. The germline V gene has CDR1 SNHLY and CDR2 FYNNEI. With 4 bases removed from V and 4 bases from J, the gap between germline ends came to 13 bases. As DNA, the CDR3 is TGTGCCAGCAGTGGTAACAGCCCCCTCTATGGCTACACCTTC. Protein: CASSGNSPLYGYTF.

The chain uses TRBV2 and TRBJ2-7; 15 nucleotides align to TRBD2. The length of the CDR3 is 16 residues. Germline lookup yields CDR1 SNHLY and CDR2 FYNNEI. V lost 5 bases and J lost 6; bases outside the gene matches: 8. The DNA of the CDR3 is TGTGCCAGCAGTCTTTCGGGACTAGCGGGGGGATCCGAGCAGTACTTC. Its translation: CASSLSGLAGGSEQYF.

This clone was seen once. The chain recombines TRBV4-1 with TRBJ1-3, with 10 bases lining up with TRBD1. Germline trimming cut 2 bases from V and 4 bases from J; bases unmatched to any gene: 5. The CDR3 is 16 amino acids. Germline loops: CDR1 MGHRA, CDR2 YSYEKL. The CDR3 DNA reads TGCGCCAGCAGCCAACGACAGGGGGCGAAGGGAAACACCATATATTTT. Encoded protein: CASSQRQGAKGNTIYF.

The J gene is TRBJ2-2, the V gene TRBV4-1; D call uncertain. The germline CDR1 and CDR2 sequences are MGHRA and YSYEKL. Trimming shortened V by 0 bases and J by 4 bases, and 9 bases separated the two germline ends. The length of the CDR3 is 15 residues. The CDR3 DNA follows: TGCGCCAGCAGCCAAGACGAGGCTTTCACCGGGGAGCTGTTTTTT. It is translated as CASSQDEAFTGELFF.

This sequence joins TRBV9 and TRBJ2-7, with D tentatively TRBD2 (7 bases). This CDR3 has 18 amino acids. Trimming left V 3 bases short and J 5 bases short, with 27 bases between. Germline CDR1 and CDR2: SGDLS and YYNGEE. The CDR3 here is CASSGGPGGRYYPDEQYF. The CDR3 bases are TGTGCCAGCAGCGGCGGCCCCGGGGGGCGATATTATCCGGACGAGCAGTACTTC.

The CDR3 DNA follows: TGTGCCAGCAGTGCACAGACAGGTTCCTACGAGCAGTACTTC. Translated: CASSAQTGSYEQYF. The chain has TRBV2 and TRBJ2-7; perhaps TRBD1 as D (6 bases). There are 14 residues in the CDR3. Looked up from germline, CDR1 is SNHLY and CDR2 is FYNNEI. V gave up 4 bases and J gave up 1 base, with 11 bases separating them. Full variable domain (remainder filled in from reference TRBV2 and TRBJ2-7): EPEVTQTPSHQVTQMGQEVILRCVPISNHLYFYWYRQILGQKVEFLVSFYNNEISEKSEIFDDQFSVERPDGSNFTLKIRSTKLEDSAMYFCASSAQTGSYEQYFGPGTRLTVT.

This clone was detected a few times. V is TRBV2 and J is TRBJ2-3, with a tentative D call TRBD2 (5 bases). The CDR3 consists of 14 residues. V lost 1 base and J 4 bases, leaving 9 bases between the germline ends. From germline, CDR1 is SNHLY and CDR2 FYNNEI. The CDR3 region is CASSEGGFSDTQYF. The CDR3 nucleotides are TGTGCCAGCAGTGAAGGAGGGTTTTCAGATACGCAGTATTTT.

The chain has TRBV10-3 and TRBJ2-7; D may be TRBD2 (6 bases). The CDR3 sequence is 13 residues long. CDR1 and CDR2 from the germline V gene are ENHRY and SYGVKD. V lost 8 bases and J lost 5, with 16 bases in between. In DNA, the CDR3 is TGTGCCATCCGGTGGACTACGTGGGACGAGCAGTACTTC. This sequence encodes CAIRWTTWDEQYF.

This chain connects TRBV7-3 to TRBJ2-1; D possibly corresponds to TRBD2 (7 bases). Germline assignment: CDR1 SGHTA and CDR2 FQGTGA. This CDR3 comprises 18 residues. V gave up 5 bases and J gave up 6 bases, with 26 bases separating them. The CDR3 DNA reads TGTGCCAGCAGCCCCACCCCCGGCAGGGGTGGGAGGGTCAATGAGCAGTTCTTC. Protein sequence: CASSPTPGRGGRVNEQFF.